This paragraph covers one T cell receptor beta chain sequence. This CDR3 region has 17 residues. V lost 2 bases, J lost 2 bases, and 8 bases stayed unmatched. Germline V gene lookup returns CDR1 MNHEY and CDR2 SVGEGT. The data derive from a study of blood T cell repertoires in COVID-19. On the study more broadly: The samples span acute and convalescent COVID-19 from the United States, Italy and Spain.

Original processing methods: It was from reference gene primer amplification that nucleated cell counts were estimated. TCRdb's copy holds only in-frame clones and misses some; the assay was immunoSEQ multiplex PCR. The D gene and trimming were derived from the DNA, and the V and J assignments and clone size from that table. The data contain about 100,000 clones, 70% to 90% of them singletons. This receptor was obtained from a man older than 75 with acute or convalescent COVID-19. The sample comprised peripheral blood. V is TRBV6-2 or TRBV6-3 and J is TRBJ2-2; 7 nucleotides line up with TRBD2. The CDR3: CASSYPGGGPNTGELFF. The CDR3 coding sequence is TGTGCCAGCAGTTACCCCGGGGGAGGGCCTAACACCGGGGAGCTGTTTTTT.